The clone carrying this T cell receptor beta chain was detected ten times or more. Its specificity is unknown. This sample is part of a study of CD8+CD57+ T cells in acquired aplastic anemia. Study details: Sorted CD4+ and CD8+ cells gave an average of roughly 3.5 ug of DNA. Healthy donor CD4+ cell samples had a mean of around 10 million reads.

The TCR beta profiling, which covered VDJ combination and CDR3 sequence, was carried out using genomic DNA as the template. A single record per CDR3 protein comes from TCRdb applying MiXCR to the reads. This table has around 200,000 distinct CDR3 sequences, roughly 55% appearing once. Regarding the study as a whole: Controls and patients did not differ significantly in CD8+ Simpson's diversity. Comparison of patients with controls identified about 27 shared CD8+ CDR3 sequences.

Looked up from germline, CDR1 is LNHNV and CDR2 is YYDKDF (reference sequence). The CDR3 covers 14 residues. Trimming took off 3 bases at V and 8 bases at J, with 16 bases between the two ends. The rearrangement links TRBV15 to TRBJ1-2, with D maybe TRBD1 (6 bases). The sequencing input was sorted CD4+, CD8+, or CD8+CD57+ T cells (not recorded which) from PBMCs. This sequence was found in a human donor in good health. In nucleotides, the CDR3 is TGTGCCACCAGCAGGTCCGGGACATCTAACGGCTACACCTTC. Translated, it gives CATSRSGTSNGYTF.